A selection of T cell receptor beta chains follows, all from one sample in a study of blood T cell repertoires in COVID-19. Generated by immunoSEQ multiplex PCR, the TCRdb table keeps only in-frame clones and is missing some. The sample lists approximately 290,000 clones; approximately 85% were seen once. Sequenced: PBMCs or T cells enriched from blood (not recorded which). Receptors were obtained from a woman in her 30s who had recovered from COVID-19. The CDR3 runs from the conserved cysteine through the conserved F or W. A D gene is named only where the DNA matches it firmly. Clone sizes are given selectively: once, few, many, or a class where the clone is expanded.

CDR3 protein: CASSSVIGVIYNEQFF; CDR3 DNA: TGTGCCAGCAGTTCGGTAATCGGTGTCATATACAATGAGCAGTTCTTC; V gene: TRBV28; clone size: -; D gene: -; J gene: TRBJ2-1
CDR3 protein: CASSQEMSHSPLHF; CDR3 DNA: TGCGCCAGCAGCCAAGAGATGAGTCATTCACCCCTCCACTTT; V gene: TRBV4-1; clone size: -; D gene: -; J gene: TRBJ1-6
CDR3 protein: CASLSGRGSYTF; CDR3 DNA: TGTGCCAGCCTCTCCGGTAGGGGTAGCTACACCTTC; V gene: TRBV5-4; clone size: -; D gene: -; J gene: TRBJ1-2
CDR3 protein: CASSLRQGWDEQYF; CDR3 DNA: TGTGCCAGCAGCTTACGACAGGGCTGGGACGAGCAGTACTTC; V gene: TRBV7-8; clone size: few; D gene: TRBD1; J gene: TRBJ2-7
CDR3 protein: CASSYRTPAYEQYF; CDR3 DNA: TGTGCCAGCAGCTATCGGACTCCTGCCTACGAGCAGTACTTC; V gene: TRBV7-2; clone size: -; D gene: -; J gene: TRBJ2-7
CDR3 protein: CASNGAGTGVVNTQYF; CDR3 DNA: TGTGCCAGCAATGGGGCCGGGACAGGAGTAGTGAATACGCAGTATTTT; V gene: TRBV28; clone size: -; D gene: TRBD1; J gene: TRBJ2-3
CDR3 protein: CSVAGTEVYEQYF; CDR3 DNA: TGCAGCGTAGCCGGGACAGAAGTCTACGAGCAGTACTTC; V gene: TRBV29-1; clone size: few; D gene: TRBD1; J gene: TRBJ2-7
CDR3 protein: CASSDTGGNNEKLFF; CDR3 DNA: TGCGCCAGCAGCGATACAGGGGGCAACAATGAAAAACTGTTTTTT; V gene: TRBV5-1; clone size: -; D gene: TRBD1; J gene: TRBJ1-4
CDR3 protein: CASSLGSRVRDGSEAFF; CDR3 DNA: TGTGCCAGCAGCTTAGGGTCCCGTGTCAGGGATGGATCTGAAGCTTTCTTT; V gene: TRBV7-9; clone size: -; D gene: -; J gene: TRBJ1-1
CDR3 protein: CASSIRQGSYEQYF; CDR3 DNA: TGTGCCAGTAGTATAAGACAGGGGTCCTACGAGCAGTACTTC; V gene: TRBV19; clone size: -; D gene: TRBD1; J gene: TRBJ2-7
CDR3 protein: CASNRGENSPPHF; CDR3 DNA: TGTGCCAGCAACAGGGGTGAGAATTCACCCCCCCACTTT; V gene: TRBV3-1/TRBV3-2; clone size: -; D gene: TRBD1; J gene: TRBJ1-6
CDR3 protein: CASSQDRRGQRFSNYGYTF; CDR3 DNA: TGTGCCAGCAGCCAAGATCGTAGGGGACAGCGATTTTCTAACTATGGCTACACCTTC; V gene: TRBV4-2; clone size: -; D gene: TRBD1; J gene: TRBJ1-2
CDR3 protein: CASSIQGLAYGYTF; CDR3 DNA: TGTGCCAGCAGTATACAGGGGTTAGCCTATGGCTACACCTTC; V gene: TRBV28; clone size: -; D gene: TRBD1; J gene: TRBJ1-2
CDR3 protein: CASSPMLGEETQYF; CDR3 DNA: TGCGCCAGCAGCCCGATGCTAGGGGAAGAGACCCAGTACTTC; V gene: TRBV4-1; clone size: once; D gene: -; J gene: TRBJ2-5
CDR3 protein: CAISSQGGNEQFF; CDR3 DNA: TGTGCCATCAGTAGCCAGGGCGGCAATGAGCAGTTCTTC; V gene: TRBV10-3; clone size: -; D gene: -; J gene: TRBJ2-1
CDR3 protein: CASSSWTDGYTF; CDR3 DNA: TGCGCCAGCAGCTCATGGACAGATGGCTACACCTTC; V gene: TRBV5-1; clone size: -; D gene: -; J gene: TRBJ1-2
CDR3 protein: CASSGLPLAGLNTEAFF; CDR3 DNA: TGTGCCAGCAGCGGCCTCCCACTTGCGGGGTTAAACACTGAAGCTTTCTTT; V gene: TRBV11-2; clone size: -; D gene: -; J gene: TRBJ1-1
CDR3 protein: CATRSGPSYEQYF; CDR3 DNA: TGTGCCACCAGAAGCGGGCCCTCCTACGAGCAGTACTTC; V gene: TRBV27; clone size: -; D gene: -; J gene: TRBJ2-7
CDR3 protein: CASSQVASGRPNTGELFF; CDR3 DNA: TGTGCCAGCAGCCAAGTGGCTAGCGGACGGCCGAACACCGGGGAGCTGTTTTTT; V gene: TRBV11-2; clone size: -; D gene: TRBD2; J gene: TRBJ2-2
CDR3 protein: CASSEQGGSYNEQFF; CDR3 DNA: TGTGCCAGCAGCGAACAGGGGGGCTCCTACAATGAGCAGTTCTTC; V gene: TRBV9; clone size: -; D gene: TRBD1; J gene: TRBJ2-1
CDR3 protein: CASSSDRAREKLFF; CDR3 DNA: TGTGCCAGCAGCTCCGACAGGGCGCGGGAAAAACTGTTTTTT; V gene: TRBV7-9; clone size: -; D gene: TRBD1; J gene: TRBJ1-4
CDR3 protein: CAITGGAIQPQHF; CDR3 DNA: TGTGCCATCACGGGGGGCGCAATTCAGCCCCAGCATTTT; V gene: TRBV27; clone size: -; D gene: -; J gene: TRBJ1-5
CDR3 protein: CASRSVVPGQGHTIYF; CDR3 DNA: TGTGCCAGCAGGAGCGTAGTCCCGGGACAGGGACACACCATATATTTT; V gene: TRBV7-9; clone size: -; D gene: TRBD1; J gene: TRBJ1-3
CDR3 protein: CASSSVASPYNEQFF; CDR3 DNA: TGTGCCAGCAGCTCCGTAGCGAGCCCCTACAATGAGCAGTTCTTC; V gene: TRBV5-4; clone size: -; D gene: -; J gene: TRBJ2-1
CDR3 protein: CASSLARNQPQHF; CDR3 DNA: TGTGCCAGCAGCTTGGCCCGGAATCAGCCCCAGCATTTT; V gene: TRBV5-8; clone size: -; D gene: -; J gene: TRBJ1-5
CDR3 protein: CASSVATVAGTSYNEQFF; CDR3 DNA: TGTGCCAGCAGCGTAGCTACGGTAGCGGGGACATCCTACAATGAGCAGTTCTTC; V gene: TRBV9; clone size: -; D gene: TRBD2; J gene: TRBJ2-1
CDR3 protein: CSVGGDQPQHF; CDR3 DNA: TGCAGCGTAGGAGGGGATCAGCCCCAGCATTTT; V gene: TRBV29-1; clone size: -; D gene: -; J gene: TRBJ1-5
CDR3 protein: CASSGGTHERADTQYF; CDR3 DNA: TGCGCCAGCAGCGGAGGGACCCATGAAAGGGCAGATACGCAGTATTTT; V gene: TRBV5-1; clone size: -; D gene: -; J gene: TRBJ2-3
CDR3 protein: CAMVRGIQREKLFF; CDR3 DNA: TGTGCCATGGTAAGGGGGATTCAAAGGGAAAAACTGTTTTTT; V gene: TRBV10-3; clone size: few; D gene: -; J gene: TRBJ1-4
CDR3 protein: CARTGTGDSPLHF; CDR3 DNA: TGTGCCAGAACCGGGACAGGGGATTCACCCCTCCACTTT; V gene: TRBV2; clone size: -; D gene: TRBD1; J gene: TRBJ1-6
CDR3 protein: CASSIVTGSYQPQHF; CDR3 DNA: TGTGCCAGTAGTATAGTTACAGGTTCTTATCAGCCCCAGCATTTT; V gene: TRBV19; clone size: -; D gene: -; J gene: TRBJ1-5
CDR3 protein: CASSEFSPEQYF; CDR3 DNA: TGTGCCAGCAGTGAATTTTCTCCCGAGCAGTACTTC; V gene: TRBV25-1; clone size: -; D gene: -; J gene: TRBJ2-7
CDR3 protein: CASGPGEPQHF; CDR3 DNA: TGTGCCAGCGGCCCCGGGGAGCCCCAGCATTTT; V gene: TRBV28; clone size: -; D gene: -; J gene: TRBJ1-5
CDR3 protein: CASSFRGGYNEQFF; CDR3 DNA: TGTGCCAGCAGCTTCCGGGGGGGATACAATGAGCAGTTCTTC; V gene: TRBV11-3; clone size: once; D gene: TRBD2; J gene: TRBJ2-1
CDR3 protein: CASSPLAYEQYF; CDR3 DNA: TGTGCCAGCAGCCCATTAGCCTACGAGCAGTACTTC; V gene: TRBV7-2; clone size: -; D gene: -; J gene: TRBJ2-7
CDR3 protein: CANGQGAGEQYF; CDR3 DNA: TGTGCCAATGGACAGGGGGCCGGGGAGCAGTACTTC; V gene: TRBV10-3; clone size: -; D gene: TRBD1; J gene: TRBJ2-7
CDR3 protein: CASSTPTGPSFYEQYF; CDR3 DNA: TGTGCCAGCAGCACACCCACAGGACCGAGTTTCTACGAGCAGTACTTC; V gene: TRBV28; clone size: -; D gene: -; J gene: TRBJ2-7
CDR3 protein: CASSLGAENTEAFF; CDR3 DNA: TGTGCCAGCAGTCTAGGGGCAGAGAACACTGAAGCTTTCTTT; V gene: TRBV7-9; clone size: -; D gene: -; J gene: TRBJ1-1
CDR3 protein: CASSLSGGRWNTEAFF; CDR3 DNA: TGCGCCAGCAGCCTTTCAGGGGGGCGGTGGAACACTGAAGCTTTCTTT; V gene: TRBV23-1; clone size: -; D gene: TRBD1; J gene: TRBJ1-1
CDR3 protein: CASSPYPSIVPGGYGYTF; CDR3 DNA: TGTGCCAGCTCACCATACCCCAGTATAGTCCCCGGAGGCTATGGCTACACCTTC; V gene: TRBV18; clone size: -; D gene: -; J gene: TRBJ1-2
CDR3 protein: CASSGTGVETQYF; CDR3 DNA: TGCGCCAGCAGTGGAACAGGGGTCGAGACCCAGTACTTC; V gene: TRBV10-1; clone size: many; D gene: TRBD1; J gene: TRBJ2-5
CDR3 protein: CASSRITSGGTNFTDTQYF; CDR3 DNA: TGTGCCAGCTCACGCATCACTAGCGGGGGGACCAATTTCACAGATACGCAGTATTTT; V gene: TRBV18; clone size: -; D gene: TRBD2; J gene: TRBJ2-3
CDR3 protein: CASSFGGGNTEAFF; CDR3 DNA: TGTGCCAGCAGTTTTGGAGGGGGCAACACTGAAGCTTTCTTT; V gene: TRBV28; clone size: -; D gene: TRBD1; J gene: TRBJ1-1
CDR3 protein: CASSLNMAAMRNEQFF; CDR3 DNA: TGTGCCAGCAGCCTAAACATGGCGGCTATGCGGAATGAGCAGTTCTTC; V gene: TRBV27; clone size: many; D gene: -; J gene: TRBJ2-1
CDR3 protein: CASSSGTGDNQPQHF; CDR3 DNA: TGCGCCAGCAGCTCCGGGACAGGGGACAATCAGCCCCAGCATTTT; V gene: TRBV5-1; clone size: few; D gene: TRBD1; J gene: TRBJ1-5
CDR3 protein: CASSLLPGQGNEKLFF; CDR3 DNA: TGTGCCAGCAGCCTTTTACCGGGACAGGGTAACGAAAAACTGTTTTTT; V gene: TRBV2; clone size: -; D gene: TRBD1; J gene: TRBJ1-4
CDR3 protein: CASNGVRGYGYTF; CDR3 DNA: TGTGCCAGCAACGGTGTCAGGGGATATGGCTACACCTTC; V gene: TRBV6-5; clone size: -; D gene: -; J gene: TRBJ1-2
CDR3 protein: CASTSDRVSEQFF; CDR3 DNA: TGTGCCAGTACTTCCGACAGGGTCTCTGAGCAGTTCTTC; V gene: TRBV19; clone size: -; D gene: TRBD1; J gene: TRBJ2-1
CDR3 protein: CASSFGQGLYEQYF; CDR3 DNA: TGTGCCAGCAGCTTCGGACAGGGGCTGTACGAGCAGTACTTC; V gene: TRBV5-4; clone size: -; D gene: TRBD1; J gene: TRBJ2-7
CDR3 protein: CASSLDYSSTDTQYF; CDR3 DNA: TGTGCCAGCAGCTTAGACTATTCTAGCACAGATACGCAGTATTTT; V gene: TRBV7-2; clone size: -; D gene: -; J gene: TRBJ2-3
CDR3 protein: CASSEAKQGGGYGYTF; CDR3 DNA: TGTGCCAGCAGTGAAGCGAAGCAGGGGGGAGGCTATGGCTACACCTTC; V gene: TRBV2; clone size: -; D gene: TRBD1; J gene: TRBJ1-2
CDR3 protein: CAWGQGQEKLFF; CDR3 DNA: TGTGCCTGGGGACAGGGGCAGGAAAAACTGTTTTTT; V gene: TRBV30; clone size: -; D gene: TRBD1; J gene: TRBJ1-4
CDR3 protein: CASISKRFTGEHYGYTF; CDR3 DNA: TGTGCCAGCATCTCGAAACGTTTCACAGGGGAGCACTATGGCTACACCTTC; V gene: TRBV28; clone size: few; D gene: TRBD1; J gene: TRBJ1-2
CDR3 protein: CASTRTIQETQYF; CDR3 DNA: TGTGCCAGCACTAGGACTATTCAAGAGACCCAGTACTTC; V gene: TRBV6-5; clone size: once; D gene: -; J gene: TRBJ2-5